This record covers a single T cell receptor (beta chain). Its specificity is unknown. TRB cDNA was prepared as libraries by UMI-labeled 5' RACE. TCRdb reprocessed the 5' RACE reads, with one entry per CDR3 protein and no DNA. The sample totals 70,000 to 100,000 distinct CDR3 sequences; its top ten clones hold roughly 1.8%. The data were obtained in a study of CXCR3-negative and CXCR3-positive naive CD8 T cells. Study-level results: CXCR3-positive naive cells had TRB CDR3s that were more hydrophobic than CXCR3-negative naive cells had. The naive subsets expressed comparable surface CD5, and the authors inferred TCR strength from TRB CDR3 properties.

CDR3 length: 14 amino acids. Germline CDR1 and CDR2: SGHNT and YENEEA. The J gene is TRBJ2-2, the V gene TRBV11-3. The TCR comes from a human donor in good health. Some clones in this sample may be carry-over from other donors' samples. Sequencing input: naive CXCR3- CD8+ T cells from blood. Indicated subset: CD45RO-CCR7+CD27+CD95- naive CD8+ T cells lacking CXCR3 (TNR3-). CDR3 in amino acids: CASSSDPNGGELFF.